These 20 T cell receptor beta chains share one sample of origin, sequenced in a study of T cells in localized non-small cell lung cancer. TCRdb's table, derived via immunoSEQ multiplex PCR, lists solely in-frame clones and lacks some. The sample holds approximately 1,500 clones, about a third seen once. The sample consisted of lung tumor tissue, taken before any cancer treatment. These receptors were taken from a female donor older than 55 with stage II lung adenocarcinoma.

About this clone itself: Germline and junction disagree at one end, which may indicate a read error. The rearrangement uses TRBV11-3 and TRBJ1-5, with a possible D match to TRBD1 (5 bases). CDR1 SGHNT and CDR2 YENEEA come from the germline V gene. This CDR3 contains 17 residues. CDR3 nucleotides: TGTGCCAGCAGGGCCCTCGGGGGGGTAAAAAGCAATCAACCCCAGCATTTT. It translates to CASRALGGVKSNQPQHF.

This clone was recorded once. The chain employs TRBV28 and TRBJ2-4; D is possibly TRBD2 (5 bases). The CDR3 length is 15 residues. The germline V gene encodes CDR1 MDHEN and CDR2 SYDVKM. V dropped 4 bases and J dropped 0 bases, with 10 bases sitting between them. The CDR3 DNA reads TGTGCCAGCAGTTCCCTCGGGGTAGCCAAAAACATTCAGTACTTC. Protein: CASSSLGVAKNIQYF.

This clone has a handful of counts. The rearrangement joins TRBV18 to TRBJ2-3; a possible D gene is TRBD1 (5 bases). This CDR3 comprises 15 residues. CDR1 is KGHSH and CDR2 is LQKENI in the germline V gene. V shed 2 bases and J shed 3 bases, with 12 bases lying between them. CDR3 in amino acids: CASSPGTGETDTQYF. The CDR3, as DNA: TGTGCCAGCTCACCAGGAACAGGAGAGACAGATACGCAGTATTTT. Based on the CDR3 plus reference TRBV18 and TRBJ2-3, the full variable domain is NAGVMQNPRHLVRRRGQEARLRCSPMKGHSHVYWYRQLPEEGLKFMVYLQKENIIDESGMPKERFSAEFPKEGPSILRIQQVVRGDSAAYFCASSPGTGETDTQYFGPGTRLTVL.

In DNA form, the CDR3 reads TGTGCCAGTAAAACTAGTGGGGACATTCAGTACTTC. It yields the protein CASKTSGDIQYF. This sequence joins TRBV19 and TRBJ2-4; D is possibly TRBD2 (5 bases). Germline V lookup: CDR1 LNHDA, CDR2 SQIVND (reference sequence). V was trimmed by 7 bases and J by 8 bases, leaving 12 bases between them. The CDR3 sequence is 12 residues long.

The V gene is TRBV30, the J gene TRBJ1-1, with D possibly being TRBD1 (5 bases). This CDR3 contains 15 residues. V lost 0 bases to trimming and J lost 0 bases, with 11 bases between them. Germline V lookup: CDR1 GTSNPN, CDR2 SVGIG (reference sequence). The CDR3 DNA reads as TGTGCCTGGAGTGTACCCTGGGGCTTGAACACTGAAGCTTTCTTT. This encodes CAWSVPWGLNTEAFF.

This clone was detected only a few times. The V call is TRBV28, the J call TRBJ2-1, with TRBD1 as a possible D gene (7 bases). There are 15 residues in the CDR3. Trimming cost V 5 bases and J 8 bases, with 19 bases left between them. Germline loops: CDR1 MDHEN, CDR2 SYDVKM. The CDR3 DNA sequence: TGTGCCAGCAGTCGACAGGGAGGTTGGGTCGATGAGCAGTTCTTC. As protein: CASSRQGGWVDEQFF.

The rearrangement links TRBV28 to TRBJ1-4, with a weak D call TRBD1 (5 bases). The CDR3 has 15 amino acids. V gave up 7 bases and J gave up 5 bases, with 17 bases separating them. The germline CDR1 and CDR2 sequences are MDHEN and SYDVKM. The CDR3, as DNA: TGTGCCAGCACCGAATCTGGGGGTGGAAATGAAAAACTGTTTTTT. Its protein product is CASTESGGGNEKLFF.

In this sample, this clone turned up a few times. The CDR3 protein is CASSMGLAGTSYNEQFF. In DNA form, the CDR3 reads TGTGCCAGTAGTATGGGCCTAGCGGGGACCTCCTACAATGAGCAGTTCTTC. This rearrangement joins TRBV19 to TRBJ2-1; 9 bases align to TRBD2. CDR3 length equals 17 residues. V was pared by 3 bases and J by 0 bases, with 6 bases of the junction left unmatched. Germline CDR1 and CDR2: LNHDA and SQIVND (reference sequence).

This clone is labeled large. At one of its ends the junction is not consistent with the germline gene, which may arise from a read error. The rearrangement uses TRBV9 and TRBJ2-6, with D perhaps TRBD1 (5 bases). Germline V gene sequence: CDR1 SGDLS, CDR2 YYNGEE. CDR3 length: 14 amino acids. The CDR3 here is CASRVGAGANVLTF. The DNA for the CDR3 is TGTGCCAGCAGGGTAGGGGCTGGGGCCAACGTCCTGACTTTC. Based on the CDR3 plus reference TRBV9 and TRBJ2-6, the full variable domain is DSGVTQTPKHLITATGQRVTLRCSPRSGDLSVYWYQQSLDQGLQFLIQYYNGEERAKGNILERFSAQQFPDLHSELNLSSLELGDSALYFCASRVGAGANVLTFGAGSRLTVL.

This clone was counted between two and nine times. The chain couples TRBV18 to TRBJ1-6; a weak D match, TRBD1 (5 bases). V was trimmed by 5 bases and J by 5 bases, leaving 13 bases between them. There are 15 residues in the CDR3. Germline loops: CDR1 KGHSH, CDR2 LQKENI. CDR3 bases: TGTGCCAGCTCATCCCGGGACGGAGATAATTCACCCCTCCACTTT. Encoded protein: CASSSRDGDNSPLHF.

Notes on this clone: The junction differs from germline at one of its ends, possibly a read error. V gene TRBV30 combines with J gene TRBJ2-5, with a possible D match to TRBD2 (5 bases). Germline assignment: CDR1 GTSNPN and CDR2 SVGIG (reference sequence). The CDR3 runs 13 residues. CDR3 amino acids: CAWSLASGETQYF. CDR3 bases: TGTGCCTGGAGTTTGGCGAGTGGGGAGACTCAGTACTTC.

This clone occurred a few times. The chain employs TRBV28 and TRBJ2-7; D perhaps matches TRBD2 (5 bases). This CDR3 has 13 residues. In germline, CDR1 is MDHEN, CDR2 SYDVKM. Trimming stripped 4 bases from V and 5 bases from J, with 12 bases between. DNA for the CDR3: TGTGCCAGCAGTTCCCCCCCGGGGAACGAGCAGTACTTC. Amino acids: CASSSPPGNEQYF.

This rearrangement joins TRBV15 to TRBJ1-5; D is ambiguous. The ends were cut back, 1 base at V and 7 bases at J, with 11 bases in the middle. CDR3 length equals 14 residues. The germline V gene encodes CDR1 LNHNV and CDR2 YYDKDF (reference sequence). Written as DNA, the CDR3 is TGTGCCACCAGCAGAGGGGCAGTGAACCAGCCCCAGCATTTT. Its protein is CATSRGAVNQPQHF.

V usage is TRBV29-1 and J usage is TRBJ1-2; no firm D call. The V and J ends lost 5 bases and 8 bases respectively, with 15 bases between them. CDR3 length: 12 amino acids. The V gene's germline CDR1 is SQVTM and CDR2 ANQGSEA. CDR3 nucleotides: TGCAGCGTTACCCCAAGCGCCGGCGGCTACACCTTC. It encodes CSVTPSAGGYTF.

Comments on this clone: In the same sample, other DNA sequences code for this CDR3. This chain connects TRBV18 to TRBJ1-1; possible D gene TRBD1, 5 bases. This CDR3 is built from 16 residues. Germline loops: CDR1 KGHSH, CDR2 LQKENI. V dropped 0 bases and J dropped 3 bases, with 14 bases sitting between them. CDR3: CASSPPQGRKDTEAFF. Here the CDR3 DNA reads TGTGCCAGCTCACCACCTCAGGGCAGGAAAGACACTGAAGCTTTCTTT. Drawing the rest from reference TRBV18 and TRBJ1-1, the complete variable domain is NAGVMQNPRHLVRRRGQEARLRCSPMKGHSHVYWYRQLPEEGLKFMVYLQKENIIDESGMPKERFSAEFPKEGPSILRIQQVVRGDSAAYFCASSPPQGRKDTEAFFGQGTRLTVV.

This chain links TRBV28 with TRBJ2-3; TRBD1 matches at 10 bases. Germline CDR1 MDHEN, CDR2 SYDVKM. The CDR3 is 16 residues long. Losses at the gene ends were 5 bases for V and 2 bases for J; bases not matched to a gene: 7. For the CDR3, the DNA is TGTGCCAGCAGTCCCGGGGGACAGGGGAACACAGATACGCAGTATTTT. Translation gives CASSPGGQGNTDTQYF.

On this clone itself: Its ends do not fully match the called genes, so a read error is possible. This rearrangement joins TRBV18 to TRBJ1-1; no clear D. This CDR3 spans 13 amino acids. The germline gives CDR1 KGHSH, CDR2 LQKENI. The CDR3 region has the DNA TGTGCCAGCTCACCAGCAGCGAACACTAAAGCTTTCTTT. It specifies CASSPAANTKAFF.

This clone was detected a few times. The chain uses TRBV30 and TRBJ1-2; possibly TRBD1 for D (6 bases). This CDR3 is built from 12 residues. The V end lost 4 bases, the J end lost 2 bases, and 8 bases lay between the germline ends. Germline loops: CDR1 GTSNPN, CDR2 SVGIG (reference sequence). The CDR3 loop is CAWNRANYGYTF. In DNA, the CDR3 is TGTGCCTGGAACAGGGCCAACTATGGCTACACCTTC. Full variable domain (outside the CDR3, taken from reference TRBV30 and TRBJ1-2): SQTIHQWPATLVQPVGSPLSLECTVEGTSNPNLYWYRQAAGRGLQLLFYSVGIGQISSEVPQNLSASRPQDRQFILSSKKLLLSDSGFYLCAWNRANYGYTFGSGTRLTVV.

This clone has just a few counts. The chain uses TRBV6-8 and TRBJ2-3; a possible D gene is TRBD1 (7 bases). V lost 7 bases to trimming and J lost 3 bases, with 11 bases between them. This CDR3 spans 13 amino acids. CDR1 and CDR2 from the germline V gene are MNHGY and SAAAGT. This chain's CDR3 is CASNAGQTDTQYF. The CDR3 DNA sequence: TGTGCCAGCAACGCGGGACAGACAGATACGCAGTATTTT.

The chain is built from TRBV19 and TRBJ2-6; D not resolved. Germline loops: CDR1 LNHDA, CDR2 SQIVND (reference sequence). The CDR3 covers 14 residues. V was trimmed by 7 bases and J by 0 bases, leaving 7 bases between them. The CDR3 here is CASNWDSGANVLTF. The DNA of the CDR3 is TGTGCCAGTAACTGGGACTCTGGGGCCAACGTCCTGACTTTC.